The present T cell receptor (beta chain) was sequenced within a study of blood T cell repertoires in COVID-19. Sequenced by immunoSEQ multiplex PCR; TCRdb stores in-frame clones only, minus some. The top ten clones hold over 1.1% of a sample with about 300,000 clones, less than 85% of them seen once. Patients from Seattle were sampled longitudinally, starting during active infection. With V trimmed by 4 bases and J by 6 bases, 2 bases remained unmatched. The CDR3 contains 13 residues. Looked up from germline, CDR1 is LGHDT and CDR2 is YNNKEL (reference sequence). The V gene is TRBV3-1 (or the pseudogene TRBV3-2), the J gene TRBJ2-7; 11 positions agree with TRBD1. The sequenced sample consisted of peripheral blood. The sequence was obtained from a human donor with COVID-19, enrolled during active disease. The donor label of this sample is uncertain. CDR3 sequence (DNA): TGTGCCAGCAGCCCGGGGACAGGGGGCGAGCAGTACTTC. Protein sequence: CASSPGTGGEQYF.